This T cell receptor beta chain was sequenced for a study of blood T cell repertoires in COVID-19. Background on the study: Italy, Spain and the United States were the sources of the convalescent and acute COVID-19 samples. In each case, the material was cDNA or gDNA derived from T cells, B-cell-depleted T cells, or PBMCs.

CDR3 size: 14 residues. V lost 5 bases and J 9 bases, leaving 19 bases between the germline ends. Germline V gene sequence: CDR1 MDHEN, CDR2 SYDVKM. The method was immunoSEQ multiplex PCR; TCRdb's version includes in-frame clones alone and lacks a portion of them. The profile shows around 500,000 clones, 70% to 90% of them singletons. This clone has a single count. Sequenced: peripheral blood. The chain employs TRBV28 and TRBJ2-5; the D gene is possibly TRBD1 (7 bases). The clonotype originates from a human donor in a cohort sampled during active COVID-19. As DNA, the CDR3 is TGTGCCAGCAGTATCGGACAGGCGGGGCTACCCCAGTACTTC. Residues: CASSIGQAGLPQYF. Variable domain in full (rest from reference TRBV28 and TRBJ2-5): DVKVTQSSRYLVKRTGEKVFLECVQDMDHENMFWYRQDPGLGLRLIYFSYDVKMKEKGDIPEGYSVSREKKERFSLILESASTNQTSMYLCASSIGQAGLPQYFGPGTRLLVL.